This TCR beta chain was obtained from a study of cytomegalovirus exposure and HLA in healthy donors (dated by TCRdb to about 2017). In terms of the full investigation: An earlier analysis of some 500 of the donors reported about 250 Gb of sequence data and approximately 110 million unique TCR beta sequences from some 180 million T cells. Approximately 300 gigabases of sequencing data and approximately 92 million unique TCR sequences made up an early release that covered fewer than 650 HLA-typed donors. The genetic ancestry cluster associated with self-reported Caucasian donors included 81% of the 398 genotyped donors. The study aimed to test whether cataloging public T cell receptors could reveal signatures of past pathogen exposure. The T cell repertoires of several hundred subjects were profiled by immunosequencing and related to cytomegalovirus serostatus. Along with the approximately 600-subject first cohort, a separate validation cohort of around 110 different subjects was used. To predict cytomegalovirus infection status, the study combined high-throughput TCR immunosequencing, statistical association of individual TCRs with disease status, and machine learning. A later analysis re-analyzed previously published TCR beta repertoires from 500 to 700 donors and added high-resolution HLA genotyping to study TCR occurrence patterns. Rather than drawing on any new phenotypic data, the later analysis identified candidate immune exposures from TCR beta sequences and the way those sequences occurred across donors. An earlier analysis of approximately 630 of the donors applied high-throughput TCR beta sequencing to assess whether each TCR beta V gene segment acted as functional or pseudogenic. Alongside the repertoire data, information on donor age, sex, ethnicity and CMV serostatus was compiled. A later genetic analysis used genome-wide SNP genotypes for about 65% of the roughly 700 donors, treating that subset as a discovery cohort. Every discovery cohort repertoire had been produced on one sequencing platform. HLA typing covered class I and class II loci at four-digit resolution. The number of donors typed differed by locus, with about 629-640 for A, B, C, DRB1 and DQB1, more than 500 for DQA1, over 600 for DPA1, and some 440 for DPB1. Roughly 5 DR-DQ haplotypes were treated as single units for association and clustering because of strong linkage in the cohort. Among 398 genotyped donors of the cohort, an average of roughly 230,000 unique TCR beta nucleotide sequences was sequenced per donor, of which approximately 19% were non-productive. General conclusions and limits of the study: In this cohort, only TCR beta chains were sequenced, and detectable features were limited by the absence of alpha or paired-chain data. Some IMGT-functional V segments, including TRBV6-2 and TRBV6-3, could not be told apart with the 87-base-pair reads, so those segments were excluded. Specific HLA alleles were associated with 15,000 to 20,000 TCR beta sequences at a false discovery rate of 0.05 in a later analysis. In a later analysis, TCR association rates were found to vary across HLA loci, with the most associated TCRs seen for DRB1 alleles and the fewest for HLA-C alleles. A further reported finding was that TCR beta sequences accurately predicted the HLA-A and HLA-B alleles for most subjects in the first cohort. A cluster of highly shared sequence variants was judged likely to represent a technical artifact of the sequencing pipeline. Assigning TCR associations to individual alleles was difficult when HLA alleles, especially DR and DQ, strongly co-occurred. The study gave a list of under 200 TCR beta chains associated with cytomegalovirus. Because HLA typing was unavailable for some donors at each locus, only the typed subset was used in association tests. Most CMV-associated TCR beta chains appeared to be HLA-restricted in a later analysis, and the HLA associations seemed to be driven largely by CMV exposure. The classifier was reported to diagnose cytomegalovirus status with high specificity and sensitivity in both the original and validation cohorts. Roughly uniform sequencing depth across donors was assumed in presence/absence analyses, although this assumption may not hold. The authors suggested that the approach could potentially be extended to other disease states and immunological phenotypes. In a later genetic analysis, fewer N-insertions in productive TCRs were reported among donors in an Asian-associated ancestry cluster than the approximately 630-donor mean. Most TCR sequences were seen in very few donors, while some public TCRs were found in many individuals. An earlier analysis of several hundred of the donors showed that most TCR beta V segments appeared in productive rearrangements either about 87% or about 30% of the time, which broadly matched IMGT annotations. Because counts were too low, fewer than 20 rarely observed V segments, including chromosome 9 orphons, were excluded from the earlier analysis of 587 of the donors. In vitro tests confirmed that three of the cytomegalovirus-associated TCR beta chains recognize cytomegalovirus antigens. Linkage disequilibrium might explain the correlated functional status among segregating V segments, but an unknown experimental factor could not be excluded. CMV serostatus was the only immune exposure information available for the cohort. V-gene and J-gene trimming of TCR beta chains was associated with a missense DCLRE1C variant in a later genetic analysis, and the association was replicated in an independent cohort. In a later analysis, HLA-associated TCR beta chains showed more clonal expansion and lower generation probabilities than non-associated chains that were equally common. Several of the top co-occurrence clusters appeared to be linked to parvovirus B19, influenza, CMV and Epstein-Barr virus, according to a later analysis.

Library creation used the immunoSEQ multiplex PCR assay. For the multiplex PCR, a mixture combining 60 forward primers for TCR Vbeta segments and 13 reverse primers for TCR Jbeta segments was used. The CDR3 region of rearranged TCR beta genes was amplified from genomic DNA with a multiplex PCR assay. Amplified TCR beta libraries were sequenced as 87-base-pair reads on the Illumina HiSeq System. Per the original workflow: A later analysis counted some 80 million unique TCR beta chains across the 500 to 850 repertoires, and around 9.9 million of these chains were shared by at least two donors. To remove PCR and sequencing errors, raw reads were error-corrected and collapsed into unique sequences using a nearest-neighbor algorithm that merged closely related sequences. To assign V, D and J gene segments, CDR3 sequences were aligned to IMGT reference sequences. For a sequence to be retained, at least a six-nucleotide match to both a V gene segment and a J gene segment was required. Rearrangements were called productive when the CDR3 lacked stop codons and stayed in frame with V and J; all others were non-productive. Following IMGT convention, CDR3 was defined as the stretch from the second conserved V-encoded cysteine up to the conserved J-encoded phenylalanine. Sequences without an unambiguous match to a single V gene segment were excluded from the earlier analysis of 450 to 750 of the donors. In an earlier analysis of 587 of the donors, V segments were called functional above 56.7% productive rearrangements and were called segregating when the between-donor standard deviation exceeded 5%. To diagnose cytomegalovirus status from the catalog of TCR beta chain sequences, a statistical classification framework was built. V and J gene assignment, in a later analysis, came from comparing TCR nucleotide sequences with IMGT/GENE-DB human TR gene sequences. The TCRdist pipeline was used in a later analysis to assign CDR3 sequences and most-parsimonious VDJ recombination scenarios. In a later analysis, each TCR beta chain was defined by its CDR3 amino acid sequence together with its V-gene family, and reads without a unique V-gene family were excluded. To address suspected cross-contamination and a sequencing artifact, a later analysis removed 450 to 700 highly shared, low-generation-probability nucleotide sequences. In a later analysis, a clonal expansion index was calculated for each public chain from normalized within-repertoire ranks of inferred template counts. In a later analysis, generation probabilities were computed using a VDJ recombination model fitted to out-of-frame rearrangements, and the results were checked against IGoR. A later analysis scored TCR-TCR, TCR-HLA and TCR-CMV co-occurrence with hypergeometric tests, applying a repertoire-size bias correction to TCR pairs. In a later analysis, false discovery rates were estimated by permuting HLA or CMV assignments 20 times. In a later analysis, co-occurring TCRs were grouped with DBSCAN, and TCRdist sequence similarity was added when clustering was performed within HLA-allele-positive subsets. Repertoires with fewer than 30,000 or more than 120,000 public chains were left out of co-occurrence clustering, as were about 5 repertoires with anomalous nucleotide sharing. This immuneACCESS table, as held by TCRdb, lists in-frame sequences with V and J called but not all clones. Of the missing ones, under half trace to an unresolved V gene in checked studies; the others have no known cause. Clonal size and the V and J genes are those of that table, whereas D and trimming came from the DNA. The sample includes some 130,000 clones, with about 80% observed a single time. About 4.4% of the sample is held by the ten biggest clonotypes.

The cohort was made up of about 670 healthy bone marrow donors. At the time of sampling, all cohort members were nominally healthy, though unrecorded immune exposures were likely present. CMV serostatus was positive for roughly 290 and negative for about 50% of the roughly 670 cohort members, and was not recorded for this donor. Every donor gave a peripheral blood sample, and the peripheral blood mononuclear cells from that sample were used for TCR beta sequencing. Genomic DNA extraction from the blood cell samples was performed with the Qiagen DNeasy Blood Extraction Kit. This clone was seen only a few times. Its antigen target is currently unknown. Per-base qualities were not stored, and no clone one base away is much larger. Sequences MDHEN (CDR1) and SYDVKM (CDR2) are obtained from the germline V gene. The CDR3 starts with the cysteine, ends with the phenylalanine, and has 13 residues. Only CDR3 DNA is held: 39 bases, read in frame from base 1. Unmatched junction bases come to 5, with V trimmed by 6 bases and J by 8 bases.

The sequenced sample was PBMCs. This chain joins TRBV28 to TRBJ1-4, with 8 junctional bases fitting TRBD1. This receptor was taken from a man aged 30-40 years in good health. In nucleotides, the sequence is TGTGCCAGCAGGGGACAGGTGATGGAAAAACTGTTTTTT. The encoded protein is CASRGQVMEKLFF.